The clone carrying this T cell receptor (beta chain) was detected only once. Antigen specificity is unknown. The source of the sample is a study of beta chain features in type 1 diabetes. Study in general: All samples together contributed approximately 100 million sorted cells for examination.

Investigators reverse transcribed all isolated RNA, so they sequenced expressed TCRB transcripts. Measured with immunoSEQ multiplex PCR; TCRdb has only the in-frame clones, and not every one. The table includes approximately 340,000 clones, more than 13% detected once. V lost 4 bases and J 6 bases, leaving 13 bases between the germline ends. The length of the CDR3 is 13 residues. CDR1 is SGDLS, CDR2 YYNGEE, per germline. Points from the study as a whole: Naive, central memory and regulatory TCRB repertoires appeared more similar among patients than healthy donors. For Type 1 diabetes patients, all four CD4+ subsets carried TCRB CDR3s that were moderately but significantly shorter. A pattern of fewer insertions and more deletions at VDJ junctions was seen in type 1 diabetes patients.

The genes are TRBV9 and TRBJ1-1; the D gene is possibly TRBD1 (5 bases). The receptor comes from a woman aged 18-29 years in good health. Sequencing was performed on naive CD4+ T cells from blood. Here the CDR3 DNA reads TGTGCCAGCAGCCTACTGAGACAGTCTGAAGCTTTCTTT. Its protein is CASSLLRQSEAFF.